This T cell receptor beta chain was captured in a study of persistence of HIV-infected CD4 T cells. Background on the study: A couple of participants gave one leukapheresis sample; others gave up to about 180 mL blood repeatedly.

The stimulus was lysate of CMV-infected fibroblasts, approximately 9.7 ug/mL. CD40L-negative CD69-negative CD45RO-high memory CD4+ T cells were sorted as populations depleted of antigen-responding cells. Before stimulation, PBMCs underwent CD8+ T cell depletion. This clone was seen a few times. No antigen is known for it. This was the immunoSEQ version 4 assay in survey mode. Template was genomic DNA at around 10 ng/uL, with up to roughly 1 ug used per sample. TCRdb's table, derived via immunoSEQ multiplex PCR, lists solely in-frame clones and lacks some. Of 46,000 or so clones in the sample, about 80% were seen once. The CDR3 contains 14 residues. Germline lookup yields CDR1 SGHRS and CDR2 YFSETQ. Trimming cost V 0 bases and J 5 bases, with 10 bases left between them.

The sequencing used CD4+ T cells sorted from PBMCs after approximately 19-hour stimulation, collected from a patient who received antiretroviral therapy. The chain carries TRBV5-1 and TRBJ2-3; no clear D. This TCR was recovered from an adult man with HIV who was CMV-seropositive. Written as DNA, the CDR3 is TGCGCCAGCAGCTTGGACACTGTGGGAGATACGCAGTATTTT. This gives the protein CASSLDTVGDTQYF.